These 7 T cell receptor beta chains were sequenced from one sample in a study of T-cell reconstitution after alpha-beta-depleted transplantation in children. Using unique molecular identifiers, the investigators prepared the TCRbeta library. TCRdb fed the PCR reads into MiXCR, producing one record per CDR3 protein. The repertoire includes about 830,000 distinct CDR3 sequences, around 15% of them detected once, and approximately 4.5% sits in the top ten. This specimen consisted of PBMCs, mostly from graft donor cells, obtained 360 days after TCRalphabeta/CD19-depleted stem cell transplant. These receptors were collected from a male patient younger than 18 who had a stem cell transplant for acute lymphoblastic leukemia, so the T cells may come from the graft donor.

The V gene is TRBV2, the J gene TRBJ2-7; D unresolved. The CDR3 extends over 15 amino acids. CDR1 SNHLY and CDR2 FYNNEI come from the germline V gene. V was cut by 8 bases and J by 4 bases, with 21 bases left in between. The CDR3 DNA is TGTGCCAGCTTCCAGGTACGGTCCGCTGGGTACGAGCAGTACTTC. It yields the protein CASFQVRSAGYEQYF.

The CDR3 loop reads CATSKDSGGDGTEQFF. Here the CDR3 DNA reads TGTGCCACCAGCAAGGATTCGGGGGGCGATGGAACTGAGCAGTTCTTC. The chain joins TRBV15 to TRBJ2-1; D might be TRBD2 (7 bases). CDR1 is LNHNV and CDR2 is YYDKDF in the germline V gene (reference sequence). Trimming stripped 4 bases from V and 9 bases from J, with 22 bases between. The CDR3 runs to 16 residues.

This sequence joins TRBV5-1 and TRBJ2-1, with 7 bases that match TRBD2. Germline V gene lookup returns CDR1 SGHRS and CDR2 YFSETQ. Trimming took 5 bases from V and 9 from J; bases not matched to a gene: 14. The CDR3 has 15 residues. The CDR3 here is CASRVGSGIIFEQFF. As DNA, the CDR3 is TGCGCCAGCAGGGTAGGGAGCGGGATCATATTTGAGCAGTTCTTC.

This clonotype was observed at least ten times. CDR3 nucleotides: TGTGCCAGCAGCCCTCGGACTAGCGGGTGGACCTATGAGCAGTTCTTC. Translating gives CASSPRTSGWTYEQFF. This sequence joins TRBV3-1 and TRBJ2-1; 11 bases are a match to TRBD2. CDR1 and CDR2 from the germline V gene are LGHDT and YNNKEL (reference sequence). Trimming at V came to 4 bases and at J to 8 bases, leaving 10 bases not matched to a gene. This CDR3 is 16 amino acids long.

This clonotype occurred a few times. The chain is built from TRBV20-1 and TRBJ1-2; TRBD1 is a possible D gene (5 bases). Trimming removed 5 bases from V and 0 bases from J, with 10 bases in between. The CDR3 has 13 residues. Germline V gene lookup returns CDR1 DFQATT and CDR2 SNEGSKA (reference sequence). CDR3 protein: CSAPRASNYGYTF. The CDR3 bases are TGCAGTGCTCCCAGGGCCTCTAACTATGGCTACACCTTC.

This clonotype was detected ten times or more. V is TRBV24-1 and J is TRBJ2-5; TRBD2 aligns across 8 bases. This CDR3 spans 16 amino acids. Germline assignment: CDR1 KGHDR and CDR2 SFDVKD. After removal of 6 bases from V and 1 base from J, the junction contained 9 bases not matched to a gene. As DNA, the CDR3 is TGTGCCACCAGTTCGGGAGGGTTGCCGACCCAAGAGACCCAGTACTTC. This gives the protein CATSSGGLPTQETQYF.

V is TRBV5-1 and J is TRBJ2-1, with D unclear. Germline values: CDR1 SGHRS, CDR2 YFSETQ. The CDR3 is 15 amino acids. Deletions cut 0 bases from V and 5 bases from J, with 12 bases between. In nucleotides, the CDR3 is TGCGCCAGCAGCTTGGGCGATGCCCCGCACAATGAGCAGTTCTTC. Its translation: CASSLGDAPHNEQFF.